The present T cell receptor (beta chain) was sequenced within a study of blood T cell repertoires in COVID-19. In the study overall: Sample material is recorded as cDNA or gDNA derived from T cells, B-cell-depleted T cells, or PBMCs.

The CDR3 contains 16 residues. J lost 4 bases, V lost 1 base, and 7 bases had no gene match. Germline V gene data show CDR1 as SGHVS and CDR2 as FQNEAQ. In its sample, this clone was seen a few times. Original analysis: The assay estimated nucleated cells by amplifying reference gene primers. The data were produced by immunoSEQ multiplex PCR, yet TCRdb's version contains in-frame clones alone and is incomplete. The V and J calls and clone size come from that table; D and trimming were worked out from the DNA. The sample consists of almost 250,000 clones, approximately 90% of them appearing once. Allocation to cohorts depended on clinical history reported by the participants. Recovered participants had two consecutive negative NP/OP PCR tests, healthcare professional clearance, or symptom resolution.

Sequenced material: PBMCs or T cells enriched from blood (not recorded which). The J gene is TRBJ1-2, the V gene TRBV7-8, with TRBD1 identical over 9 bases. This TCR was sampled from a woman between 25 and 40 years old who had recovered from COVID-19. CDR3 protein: CASSLGTGDPIYGYTF. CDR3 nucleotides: TGTGCCAGCAGCTTAGGGACAGGGGACCCAATCTATGGCTACACCTTC.